This T cell receptor beta chain was identified during a study of beta chain features in type 1 diabetes. The table lists this clone with a few counts. The antigen is not known. Study outcomes and limitations: VDJ junctions in type 1 diabetes patients carried more deletions and fewer insertions. Among all four CD4+ subsets, Type 1 diabetes patients had TCRB CDR3s that were moderately but significantly shorter.

CDR1 SGHRS and CDR2 YFSETQ come from the germline V gene. Deletions cut 5 bases from V and 1 base from J, with 14 bases between. The length of the CDR3 is 15 residues. The collection from each donor was one heparinised blood draw averaging about 116 mL. TCRB transcripts that were expressed got sequenced, as all of the isolated RNA had been reverse transcribed. Sequenced by immunoSEQ multiplex PCR; TCRdb stores in-frame clones only, minus some. This sample carries 680,000 or so clones, about an eighth of them seen once, and the ten largest clones take 0.02% to 0.025%. Material for sequencing was naive CD4+ T cells from blood. The sequence came from a man in his late teens or twenties with type 1 diabetes. The V call is TRBV5-1, the J call TRBJ2-3; D assignment may be TRBD1 or TRBD2 (6 bases each). The CDR3 loop reads CASSGGGEGTDTQYF. In DNA, the CDR3 is TGCGCCAGCAGTGGAGGGGGTGAAGGCACAGATACGCAGTATTTT.